These 27 T cell receptor beta chains were all obtained from the same sample, sequenced in a study of T cells in Graves' hyperthyroidism and ophthalmopathy. There were TCR beta CDR3 regions amplified from RNA transcripts. TCR CDR3 regions were first amplified by RT-PCR with HTBI primers. TCRdb reprocessed the multiplex PCR reads via MiXCR and lists one record per CDR3 protein. The table includes approximately 870,000 distinct CDR3 sequences, 35% to 40% detected once. Sequencing was performed on blood. Every receptor here comes from a man younger than 30 with Graves' hyperthyroidism.

This clonotype was counted a few times. CDR3 DNA: TGTGCCAGCAGTCGACAGCCCCCCAGCTCAGGTACTGAAGCTTTCTTT. Translating it yields CASSRQPPSSGTEAFF. The chain recombines TRBV12-3 or TRBV12-4 with TRBJ1-1; maybe TRBD1 (5 bases). The CDR3 covers 16 residues. Deletions cut 5 bases from V and 5 bases from J, with 21 bases between.

Many counts were recorded for this clonotype. This chain links TRBV20-1 with TRBJ2-7; TRBD1 is a possible D gene (5 bases). Trimming stripped 6 bases from V and 2 bases from J, with 14 bases between. Germline loops: CDR1 DFQATT, CDR2 SNEGSKA (reference sequence). The CDR3 is 13 residues long. Here the CDR3 reads CSALQTDAYEQYF. The CDR3 region has the DNA TGCAGTGCGCTCCAGACAGACGCCTACGAGCAGTACTTC.

This sequence joins TRBV6-5 and TRBJ2-7; 7 bases are shared with TRBD1. Germline lookup yields CDR1 MNHEY and CDR2 SVGAGI. The ends lost 10 bases at V and 6 bases at J; junction bases unmatched: 12. There are 13 residues in the CDR3. CDR3 amino acids: CATHRGGSLEQYF. The DNA for the CDR3 is TGTGCCACCCACAGGGGCGGCTCTCTCGAGCAGTACTTC.

As concerns this clonotype: This may be a read error: a much more frequent sequence differs by one nucleotide. This likely comes from a read error, as the CDR3 has no conserved phenylalanine or tryptophan at its end. The chain is built from TRBV7-6 and TRBJ2-7; D remains unclear. V was pared by 5 bases and J by 3 bases, with 8 bases between. CDR3 length: 12 residues. In germline, CDR1 is SGHVS, CDR2 FNYEAQ. CDR3 bases: TGTGCCAGCAGCCAGGCGGTCTACGAGCAGTACTCC. Its translation: CASSQAVYEQYS.

This clonotype has a handful of counts. The V and J genes are TRBV20-1 and TRBJ1-5; 8 nucleotides agree with TRBD1. Trimming removed 2 bases from V and 6 bases from J; junction bases left unmatched: 12. In germline, CDR1 is DFQATT, CDR2 SNEGSKA (reference sequence). The CDR3 length is 16 residues. The CDR3 DNA follows: TGCAGTGCTAGACCAGGGGGCGCGTCGATCGGTCAGCCCCAGCATTTT. It specifies CSARPGGASIGQPQHF.

As to this clonotype: The final CDR3 position lacks the conserved phenylalanine or tryptophan, pointing to a likely read error. CDR3 sequence (DNA): TGCAGCGTGGGCGGGGAACCCTACGAGCAGTACTGC. This translates into CSVGGEPYEQYC. V gene TRBV29-1 combines with J gene TRBJ2-7; a possible D gene is TRBD2 (6 bases). Per the germline V gene, CDR1 is SQVTM and CDR2 is ANQGSEA. The CDR3 spans 12 residues. The V end lost 6 bases, the J end lost 2 bases, and 11 bases lay between the germline ends.

Many counts were recorded for this clonotype. The chain is built from TRBV7-9 and TRBJ2-5; TRBD2 agrees at 7 bases. This CDR3 contains 12 residues. CDR1 is SEHNR, CDR2 FQNEAQ, per germline (reference sequence). J gave up 5 bases and V 8 bases, and 5 bases lay outside the gene matches. The CDR3 DNA follows: TGTGCCAGCGTTGGACTAGAGGAGACCCAGTACTTC. It is translated as CASVGLEETQYF.

This clonotype has only a few counts. In DNA form, the CDR3 reads TGTGCCAGCAGCCCCCGTAGGGGAGGCCTGGATGAGCAGTACTTC. Protein product: CASSPRRGGLDEQYF. V usage is TRBV7-8 and J usage is TRBJ2-7; tentative D call: TRBD2 (6 bases). The V gene's germline CDR1 is SGHVS and CDR2 FQNEAQ. The germline V and J ends were trimmed by 5 bases and 7 bases, with 21 bases remaining between them. This CDR3 spans 15 amino acids. Variable domain in full (rest from reference TRBV7-8 and TRBJ2-7): GAGVSQSPRYKVAKRGQDVALRCDPISGHVSLFWYQQALGQGPEFLTYFQNEAQLDKSGLPSDRFFAERPEGSVSTLKIQRTQQEDSAVYLCASSPRRGGLDEQYFGPGTRLTVT.

This sequence joins TRBV24-1 and TRBJ1-1, with 9 bases lining up with TRBD1. The V gene end was trimmed by 3 bases and the J gene end by 3 bases; junction bases not matched to a gene: 7. CDR3 length: 16 amino acids. Germline assignment: CDR1 KGHDR and CDR2 SFDVKD. The CDR3: CATSDLRRTGDTEAFF. The CDR3 DNA reads TGTGCCACCAGTGATCTCCGTCGGACAGGGGACACTGAAGCTTTCTTT.

This CDR3 is CASSQGTTVDSYEQYF. The CDR3 region has the DNA TGCGCCAGCAGCCAAGGAACGACAGTCGACTCCTACGAGCAGTACTTC. The rearrangement links TRBV4-1 to TRBJ2-7, with D tentatively TRBD1 (5 bases). The CDR3 totals 16 residues. V was pared by 1 base and J by 0 bases, with 13 bases between. Germline lookup yields CDR1 MGHRA and CDR2 YSYEKL.

This chain uses TRBV12-3 or TRBV12-4 with TRBJ2-5; 9 bases map to TRBD2. The ends lost 2 bases at V and 3 bases at J; junction bases unmatched: 4. The CDR3 is 15 amino acids. In DNA, the CDR3 is TGTGCCAGCAGTTTACCGAGCGGGGGGAAAGAGACCCAGTACTTC. It codes for CASSLPSGGKETQYF.

This clonotype has a handful of counts. The V call is TRBV9, the J call TRBJ1-1; D not resolved. V was clipped by 3 bases and J by 0 bases, with 15 bases between them. The length of the CDR3 is 16 residues. Germline loops: CDR1 SGDLS, CDR2 YYNGEE. The CDR3 here is CASSGEDKVMNTEAFF. CDR3 DNA: TGTGCCAGCAGCGGGGAAGACAAAGTCATGAACACTGAAGCTTTCTTT. The variable domain in full, with the rest retrieved from reference TRBV9 and TRBJ1-1, is DSGVTQTPKHLITATGQRVTLRCSPRSGDLSVYWYQQSLDQGLQFLIQYYNGEERAKGNILERFSAQQFPDLHSELNLSSLELGDSALYFCASSGEDKVMNTEAFFGQGTRLTVV.

The chain uses TRBV4-2 and TRBJ2-1, with TRBD2 matching over 11 bases. There are 16 residues in the CDR3. Trimming removed 3 bases from V and 6 bases from J; junction bases left unmatched: 7. Germline V gives CDR1 LGHNA, CDR2 YNFKEQ. The CDR3 sequence: CASSHLTSGGFNEQFF. Here the CDR3 DNA reads TGTGCCAGCAGCCACTTAACTAGCGGGGGATTCAATGAGCAGTTCTTC.

This clonotype was detected many times. The chain links TRBV19 to TRBJ1-2; the D gene is possibly TRBD1 (5 bases). The germline CDR1 and CDR2 sequences are LNHDA and SQIVND (reference sequence). Trimming took 7 bases from V and 2 from J, leaving 14 bases between them. The length of the CDR3 is 14 residues. CDR3 nucleotide sequence: TGTGCCAGTACCCTGGGGGGTTCCAACTATGGCTACACCTTC. This codes for CASTLGGSNYGYTF.

This clonotype was observed many times. V is TRBV10-3 and J is TRBJ1-1; D remains ambiguous. The germline CDR1 and CDR2 sequences are ENHRY and SYGVKD. The CDR3 runs 16 residues. The germline V and J ends were trimmed by 0 bases and 0 bases, with 11 bases remaining between them. CDR3 loop: CAISESGGTLNTEAFF. The CDR3 DNA follows: TGTGCCATCAGTGAGTCGGGAGGCACTTTGAACACTGAAGCTTTCTTT.

The chain joins TRBV7-9 to TRBJ2-7; D is possibly TRBD2 (5 bases). The end of the DNA is better explained by TRBJ2-1, so the J call may be wrong. Germline CDR1 and CDR2: SEHNR and FQNEAQ (reference sequence). This CDR3 is 10 amino acids long. CDR3 protein: CASSTGKQFF. As DNA, the CDR3 is TGTGCCAGCAGCACGGGAAAGCAGTTCTTC.

This clonotype has more than one count but fewer than ten. The chain joins TRBV20-1 to TRBJ1-2; tentatively, D is TRBD1 (6 bases). V lost 3 bases, J lost 4 bases, and 12 bases lay in between. Per germline, CDR1 DFQATT and CDR2 SNEGSKA (reference sequence). CDR3 length: 13 amino acids. Written as DNA, the CDR3 is TGCAGTGCTAGCCAGACAGGAGCCTATGGCTACACCTTC. Its protein product is CSASQTGAYGYTF.

The rearrangement links TRBV14 to TRBJ1-1; unclear D gene. The V gene lost 2 bases and the J gene lost 3 bases, with 25 bases spanning the gap. This CDR3 is 19 amino acids long. Germline values: CDR1 SGHDN, CDR2 FVKESK. The CDR3 here is CASSQSFLRAKLDDTEAFF. The CDR3 region has the DNA TGTGCCAGCAGCCAATCCTTCCTTAGGGCAAAATTGGATGACACTGAAGCTTTCTTT.

This rearrangement joins TRBV29-1 to TRBJ1-2; possibly TRBD1 for D (5 bases). V was trimmed by 8 bases and J by 8 bases, leaving 9 bases between them. Germline CDR1 SQVTM, CDR2 ANQGSEA. CDR3 length equals 9 residues. The CDR3 is CSTRVGYTF. The CDR3 nucleotides read TGCAGCACCAGGGTGGGCTACACCTTC.

This chain joins TRBV7-9 and TRBJ2-5; possible D gene TRBD2, 5 bases. The closer fit of TRBJ2-1 to the DNA end suggests the J call may be wrong. Germline CDR1 and CDR2: SEHNR and FQNEAQ (reference sequence). This CDR3 is built from 13 residues. CDR3 coding DNA: TGTGCCAGCAAAGAAGCTAGCCGGAATGAGCAGTTCTTC. This sequence encodes CASKEASRNEQFF.

V and J are TRBV19 and TRBJ2-7; TRBD2 aligns across 11 bases. V gave up 5 bases and J gave up 2 bases; unmatched junction bases: 5. This CDR3 comprises 15 residues. In germline, CDR1 is LNHDA, CDR2 SQIVND (reference sequence). The CDR3 nucleotides read TGTGCCAGTAGTGCGGGACTAGCGGCTACCTACGAGCAGTACTTC. Amino acids: CASSAGLAATYEQYF.

This clonotype was seen ten or more times. The chain uses TRBV2 and TRBJ1-1, with unresolved D. This CDR3 has 14 residues. Trimming took off 10 bases at V and 1 base at J, with 16 bases between the two ends. Germline V gene sequence: CDR1 SNHLY, CDR2 FYNNEI. Written as DNA, the CDR3 is TGTGCCAACGACCCGGGAAATCCGAACACTGAAGCTTTCTTT. This gives the protein CANDPGNPNTEAFF.

This clonotype was picked up a small number of times. J is TRBJ1-1 and V is TRBV11-2; D not certain. Germline V CDR1 and CDR2: SGHAT, FQNNGV. The CDR3 runs 14 residues. V was cut by 5 bases and J by 5 bases, with 15 bases left in between. The CDR3 DNA reads TGTGCCAGCAGCCATGCCCAATGGCTTACTGAAGCTTTCTTT. Its protein is CASSHAQWLTEAFF.

This chain joins TRBV15 and TRBJ1-5; 11 positions agree with TRBD1. Germline loops: CDR1 LNHNV, CDR2 YYDKDF (reference sequence). This CDR3 contains 18 residues. The V gene end was trimmed by 8 bases and the J gene end by 4 bases; junction bases not matched to a gene: 16. The CDR3 protein is CATEDRVGRDRGNQPQHF. CDR3 coding DNA: TGTGCCACCGAAGACCGGGTAGGGCGGGACAGGGGGAATCAGCCCCAGCATTTT.

About this clonotype: A read error is possible here, since a much larger clone lies one base away. The rearrangement links TRBV7-8 to TRBJ2-7; D is ambiguous. V dropped 4 bases and J dropped 3 bases, with 10 bases sitting between them. This CDR3 region has 13 residues. CDR1 and CDR2 (germline): SGHVS, FQNEAQ. DNA for the CDR3: TGTGCCAGCAGCTCTAGAGGAAACTACGAGCAGTACTTC. Encoded protein: CASSSRGNYEQYF.

A few counts support this clonotype. This rearrangement joins TRBV3-1 to TRBJ2-5; D is unclear. Germline values: CDR1 LGHDT, CDR2 YNNKEL (reference sequence). The ends were cut back, 3 bases at V and 5 bases at J, with 16 bases in the middle. The CDR3 loop spans 15 amino acids. The CDR3 DNA is TGTGCCAGCAGCCAGCGGACCCAAAAAGGGGAGACCCAGTACTTC. As protein: CASSQRTQKGETQYF.

The chain couples TRBV20-1 to TRBJ1-1, with D unclear. Germline CDR1 is DFQATT and CDR2 is SNEGSKA (reference sequence). The CDR3 runs 13 residues. Trimming removed 4 bases at V and 1 base at J, with 10 bases between. The CDR3 here is CSAMRARNTEAFF. Written as DNA, the CDR3 is TGCAGTGCTATGAGGGCAAGGAACACTGAAGCTTTCTTT.